This entry concerns a single T cell receptor beta chain. The antigen remains undetermined. These data come from a study of T-cell memory formation after mild COVID-19. Study overall: Largely, TCR clusters stayed within a single donor.

Study outcomes and limitations: Pre-infection memory already had some responding clones, implying cross-reactive memory joined.

TCRdb re-analysed the 5' RACE reads in MiXCR, keeping a single row per CDR3 protein. Among hundreds of thousands of distinct CDR3 sequences listed, around 14% were seen once. The sequencing sample was made of PBMCs or a T cell subset sorted from them (not recorded which). The source of this sequence is a young man who had mild COVID-19 (a few samples of this study predate the infection). Cell type and time point are not known.

The CDR3 loop reads CASSPASGGTDTQYF. The CDR3 DNA reads as TGTGCCAGCAGTCCAGCATCGGGGGGCACAGATACGCAGTATTTT. The chain carries TRBV28 and TRBJ2-3; TRBD2 is a possible D gene (6 bases). Germline V CDR1 and CDR2: MDHEN, SYDVKM. The CDR3 spans 15 residues. V lost 5 bases and J lost 1, with 13 bases in between. Using reference TRBV28 and TRBJ2-3 for the parts outside the CDR3, the full variable domain is DVKVTQSSRYLVKRTGEKVFLECVQDMDHENMFWYRQDPGLGLRLIYFSYDVKMKEKGDIPEGYSVSREKKERFSLILESASTNQTSMYLCASSPASGGTDTQYFGPGTRLTVL.